This section outlines one TCR beta chain sequence together with its context. The sample originates from a study of Ad26.COV2.S vaccination and SARS-CoV-2 variants. Per germline, CDR1 MRHNA and CDR2 SNTAGT. With V trimmed by 7 bases and J by 6 bases, 10 bases remained unmatched. The CDR3 runs 14 residues. Clones were sequenced by immunoSEQ multiplex PCR, and TCRdb holds only the in-frame ones, with some missing. The sample contains about 180,000 clones, roughly 85% of which appear only once. The clonotype was recovered from a human donor who had recovered from COVID-19. The chain links TRBV6-4 to TRBJ2-7, with TRBD1 matching 9 bases. The specimen was peripheral blood, collected after recovery from COVID-19. CDR3 residues: CASNRRDRVTEQYF. The CDR3 DNA reads TGTGCCAGCAACCGCCGGGACAGGGTTACCGAGCAGTACTTC.